Each of the 13 T cell receptor beta chains below was sequenced from the same sample in a study of T cell repertoires in cytomegalovirus infection. These TCRs' antigens remain unknown. Using its own MiXCR run on the reads, TCRdb lists one record per CDR3 protein. The table has some 700,000 distinct CDR3 sequences, about 33% seen once. The specimen comprised cultured PBMCs, sampled from culture after CMV antigen stimulation. The receptors originated from a human donor in good health (CMV status not recorded). Some clones in this sample may be carry-over from other donors' samples.

This clonotype has only a few counts. This chain uses TRBV7-9 with TRBJ2-7, with D perhaps assigned TRBD1 or TRBD2 (5 bases each). Trimming removed 5 bases from V and 6 bases from J, with 20 bases in between. Germline lookup yields CDR1 SEHNR and CDR2 FQNEAQ (reference sequence). CDR3 length equals 15 residues. This CDR3 is CASSRLGPVTGEQYF. As DNA, the CDR3 is TGTGCCAGCAGCCGGTTGGGACCGGTGACGGGCGAGCAGTACTTC.

Ten or more counts support this clonotype. The CDR3: CASSPPLHRRNEQFF. CDR3 DNA: TGTGCCAGCAGCCCCCCTCTCCACCGGCGGAATGAGCAGTTCTTC. V gene TRBV7-8 combines with J gene TRBJ2-1; D is ambiguous. CDR1 is SGHVS, CDR2 FQNEAQ, per germline. Trimming stripped 5 bases from V and 7 bases from J, with 18 bases between. The CDR3 contains 15 residues.

The sample holds a few counts of this clonotype. The chain combines TRBV5-5 with TRBJ2-3; D is uncertain. V was clipped by 0 bases and J by 6 bases, with 11 bases between them. This CDR3 is built from 14 residues. From germline, CDR1 is SGHKS and CDR2 YYEKEE (reference sequence). The CDR3 DNA is TGTGCCAGCAGCTTGGCCATCAGTCGGGATACGCAGTATTTT. Amino acid sequence: CASSLAISRDTQYF.

V is TRBV19 and J is TRBJ1-4; D unclear. V was trimmed by 4 bases and J by 0 bases, leaving 15 bases between them. The CDR3 sequence is 17 residues long. Germline assignment: CDR1 LNHDA and CDR2 SQIVND (reference sequence). The CDR3 region has the DNA TGTGCCAGTAGTACCGTGACCCGGAGACCAACTAATGAAAAACTGTTTTTT. This sequence encodes CASSTVTRRPTNEKLFF.

The table lists this clonotype with a few counts. The chain has TRBV18 and TRBJ1-2, with 9 nucleotides matching TRBD1. The CDR3 loop spans 17 amino acids. Germline loops: CDR1 KGHSH, CDR2 LQKENI. The J segment lost 8 bases and the V segment lost 3 bases, leaving 16 bases of the junction unmatched. For the CDR3, the DNA is TGTGCCAGCTCACCTTACGGGCCGGGACAGGGTTCGGGAGGCTACACCTTC. This gives the protein CASSPYGPGQGSGGYTF. Full variable domain (outside the CDR3, taken from reference TRBV18 and TRBJ1-2): NAGVMQNPRHLVRRRGQEARLRCSPMKGHSHVYWYRQLPEEGLKFMVYLQKENIIDESGMPKERFSAEFPKEGPSILRIQQVVRGDSAAYFCASSPYGPGQGSGGYTFGSGTRLTVV.

The count of this clonotype is one. The chain links TRBV7-8 to TRBJ2-5; 8 bases map to TRBD2. The CDR3 is made up of 14 amino acids. The V gene end was trimmed by 4 bases and the J gene end by 5 bases; junction bases not matched to a gene: 6. Germline CDR1 reads SGHVS; CDR2 reads FQNEAQ. This chain's CDR3 is CASSSGTRRETQYF. The CDR3 DNA is TGTGCCAGCAGCTCGGGGACTAGGAGGGAGACCCAGTACTTC.

The chain employs TRBV12-3 or TRBV12-4 and TRBJ1-2; TRBD1 is a possible D gene (6 bases). The CDR3 has 13 amino acids. V shed 3 bases and J shed 6 bases, with 11 bases lying between them. The CDR3 reads CASSFSGTHGYTF. Here the CDR3 DNA reads TGTGCCAGCAGTTTTTCCGGGACACATGGCTACACCTTC.

The chain is built from TRBV30 and TRBJ2-5; tentative D call: TRBD2 (5 bases). The V and J ends lost 0 bases and 6 bases respectively, with 11 bases between them. Germline V gene lookup returns CDR1 GTSNPN and CDR2 SVGIG (reference sequence). The CDR3 length is 13 residues. The CDR3: CAWSVRGKQTQYF. DNA for the CDR3: TGTGCCTGGAGTGTACGAGGGAAACAGACCCAGTACTTC.

This clonotype was counted a few times. CDR3 coding DNA: TGTGCCAGCAGCCTACCCCGGGACAGGGACTACAATGAGCAGTTCTTC. This codes for CASSLPRDRDYNEQFF. The V and J genes are TRBV2 and TRBJ2-1, with 9 positions matching TRBD1. V was pared by 6 bases and J by 3 bases, with 9 bases of the junction left unmatched. This CDR3 comprises 16 residues. Germline values: CDR1 SNHLY, CDR2 FYNNEI.

The chain employs TRBV30 and TRBJ1-1; D unclear. Germline V gene data show CDR1 as GTSNPN and CDR2 as SVGIG (reference sequence). This CDR3 has 10 amino acids. The V and J ends lost 5 bases and 7 bases respectively, with 8 bases between them. The chain's CDR3 is CAWGEVEAFF. DNA of the CDR3: TGTGCCTGGGGAGAGGTTGAAGCTTTCTTT.

The chain couples TRBV6-1 to TRBJ1-6; 7 bases match TRBD1. CDR3 length equals 14 residues. The V segment lost 4 bases and the J segment 4 bases; nucleotides outside the gene matches: 1. Per the germline V gene, CDR1 is MNHNS and CDR2 is SASEGT. The CDR3 region is CASSGGQYNSPLHF. The CDR3, as DNA: TGTGCCAGCAGTGGGGGACAGTATAATTCACCCCTCCACTTT.

This clonotype was detected ten times or more. The genes are TRBV7-9 and TRBJ1-1, with D uncertain. Germline V gene lookup returns CDR1 SEHNR and CDR2 FQNEAQ (reference sequence). The V and J ends lost 5 bases and 9 bases respectively, with 13 bases between them. The CDR3 is 12 residues long. The CDR3 coding sequence is TGTGCCAGCAGCACGAGGGTGGAAAAAGCTTTCTTT. Its protein is CASSTRVEKAFF.

This clonotype showed up many times. This chain uses TRBV7-2 with TRBJ2-7; TRBD1 matches 12 bases. J lost 2 bases, V lost 1 base, and 3 bases had no gene match. Per the germline V gene, CDR1 is SGHTA and CDR2 is FQGNSA. CDR3 length equals 16 residues. CDR3 bases: TGTGCCAGCAGCTTAGATAGGGACAGGGGGCCCTACGAGCAGTACTTC. It encodes CASSLDRDRGPYEQYF. The entire variable domain, with the rest obtained from reference TRBV7-2 and TRBJ2-7, is as follows: GAGVSQSPSNKVTEKGKDVELRCDPISGHTALYWYRQSLGQGLEFLIYFQGNSAPDKSGLPSDRFSAERTGGSVSTLTIQRTQQEDSAVYLCASSLDRDRGPYEQYFGPGTRLTVT.